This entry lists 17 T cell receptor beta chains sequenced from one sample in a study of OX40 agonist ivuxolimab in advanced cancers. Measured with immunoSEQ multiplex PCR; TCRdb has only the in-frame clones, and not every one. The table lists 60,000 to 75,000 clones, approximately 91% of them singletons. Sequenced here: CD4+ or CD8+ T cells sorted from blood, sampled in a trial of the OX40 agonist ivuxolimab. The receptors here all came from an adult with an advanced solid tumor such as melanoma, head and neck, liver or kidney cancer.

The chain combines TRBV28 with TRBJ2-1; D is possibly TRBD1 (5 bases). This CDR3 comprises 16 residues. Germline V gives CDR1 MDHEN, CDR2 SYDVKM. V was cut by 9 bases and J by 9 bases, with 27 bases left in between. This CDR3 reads CASSSRVGLGRVEQFF. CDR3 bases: TGTGCCAGTTCTTCAAGGGTTGGGCTTGGCAGGGTTGAGCAGTTCTTC.

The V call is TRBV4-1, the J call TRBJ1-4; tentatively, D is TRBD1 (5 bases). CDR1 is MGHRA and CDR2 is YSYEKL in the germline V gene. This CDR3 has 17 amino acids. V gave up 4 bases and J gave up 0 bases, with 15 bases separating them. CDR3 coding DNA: TGCGCCAGCAGCCCGAGGGAAGACAGTGCAACTAATGAAAAACTGTTTTTT. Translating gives CASSPREDSATNEKLFF.

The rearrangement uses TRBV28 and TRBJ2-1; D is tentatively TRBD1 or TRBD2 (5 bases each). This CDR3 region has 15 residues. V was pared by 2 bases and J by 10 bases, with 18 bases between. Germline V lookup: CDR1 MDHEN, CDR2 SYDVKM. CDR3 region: CASSLGAEGYYEQFF. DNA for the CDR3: TGTGCCAGCAGTTTAGGGGCTGAGGGATATTACGAGCAGTTCTTC.

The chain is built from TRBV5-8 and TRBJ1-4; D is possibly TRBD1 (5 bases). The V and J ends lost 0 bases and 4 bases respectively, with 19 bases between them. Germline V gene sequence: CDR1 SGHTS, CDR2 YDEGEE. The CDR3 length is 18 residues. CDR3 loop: CASSLVPRVNLGNEKLFF. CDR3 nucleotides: TGTGCCAGCAGCTTGGTGCCCAGGGTGAATCTCGGTAATGAAAAACTGTTTTTT.

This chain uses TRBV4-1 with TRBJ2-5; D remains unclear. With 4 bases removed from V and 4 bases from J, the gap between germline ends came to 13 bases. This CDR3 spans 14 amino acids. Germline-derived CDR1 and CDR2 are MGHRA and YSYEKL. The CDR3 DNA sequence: TGCGCCAGCAGCCGCCCCCTGGTTCTAGAGACCCAGTACTTC. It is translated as CASSRPLVLETQYF.

CDR3 in DNA: TGTGCCAGCGCCCTGTTTCCAGGACACGACTACGAGCAGTACTTC. Its protein is CASALFPGHDYEQYF. The V and J genes are TRBV7-8 and TRBJ2-7; TRBD1 is a possible D gene (5 bases). The CDR3 extends over 15 amino acids. Germline V gives CDR1 SGHVS, CDR2 FQNEAQ. The germline V and J ends were trimmed by 8 bases and 3 bases, with 20 bases remaining between them.

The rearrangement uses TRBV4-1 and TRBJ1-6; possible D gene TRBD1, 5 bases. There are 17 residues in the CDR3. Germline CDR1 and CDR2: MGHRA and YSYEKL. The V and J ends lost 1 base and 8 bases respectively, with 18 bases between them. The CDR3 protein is CASSQVGDSSSHSPLHF. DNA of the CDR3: TGCGCCAGCAGCCAAGTTGGAGACAGTTCCTCCCATTCACCCCTCCACTTT.

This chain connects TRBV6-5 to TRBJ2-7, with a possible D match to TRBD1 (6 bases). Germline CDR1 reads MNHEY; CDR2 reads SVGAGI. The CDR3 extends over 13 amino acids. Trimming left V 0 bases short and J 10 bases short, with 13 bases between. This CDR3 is CASSYSMMGAQYF. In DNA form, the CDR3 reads TGTGCCAGCAGTTACTCGATGATGGGGGCCCAGTACTTC.

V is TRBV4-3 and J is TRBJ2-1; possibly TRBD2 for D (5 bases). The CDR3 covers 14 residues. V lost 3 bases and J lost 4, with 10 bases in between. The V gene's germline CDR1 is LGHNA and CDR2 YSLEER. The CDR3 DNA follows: TGCGCCAGCAGCCATACGGGATCTTACAATGAGCAGTTCTTC. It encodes CASSHTGSYNEQFF.

For the CDR3, the DNA is TGTGCCAGCAGTTTAGGGGGCGGGGACAGCCATTTCACAGATACGCAGTATTTT. Residues: CASSLGGGDSHFTDTQYF. The chain has TRBV28 and TRBJ2-3; D possibly corresponds to TRBD1 (7 bases). Germline CDR1 and CDR2: MDHEN and SYDVKM. V lost 2 bases and J 2 bases, leaving 20 bases between the germline ends. This CDR3 is built from 18 residues. Variable domain in full (rest from reference TRBV28 and TRBJ2-3): DVKVTQSSRYLVKRTGEKVFLECVQDMDHENMFWYRQDPGLGLRLIYFSYDVKMKEKGDIPEGYSVSREKKERFSLILESASTNQTSMYLCASSLGGGDSHFTDTQYFGPGTRLTVL.

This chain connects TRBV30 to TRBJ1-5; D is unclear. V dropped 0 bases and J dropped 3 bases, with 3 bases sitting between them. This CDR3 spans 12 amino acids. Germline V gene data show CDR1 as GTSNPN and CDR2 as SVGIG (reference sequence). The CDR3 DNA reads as TGTGCCTGGAGTGTTATCAATCAGCCCCAGCATTTT. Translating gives CAWSVINQPQHF.

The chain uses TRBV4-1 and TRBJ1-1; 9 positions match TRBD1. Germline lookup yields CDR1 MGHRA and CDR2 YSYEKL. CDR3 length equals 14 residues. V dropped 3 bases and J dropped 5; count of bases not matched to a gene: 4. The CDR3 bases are TGCGCCAGCAGCCATTCACAGGGGGCAACTGAAGCTTTCTTT. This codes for CASSHSQGATEAFF.

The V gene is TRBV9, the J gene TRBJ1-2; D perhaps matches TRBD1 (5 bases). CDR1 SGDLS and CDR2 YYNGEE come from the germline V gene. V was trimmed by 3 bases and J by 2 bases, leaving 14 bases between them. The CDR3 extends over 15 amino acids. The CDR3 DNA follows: TGTGCCAGCAGCGCCGAGTTGGGACGGAACTATGGCTACACCTTC. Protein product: CASSAELGRNYGYTF.

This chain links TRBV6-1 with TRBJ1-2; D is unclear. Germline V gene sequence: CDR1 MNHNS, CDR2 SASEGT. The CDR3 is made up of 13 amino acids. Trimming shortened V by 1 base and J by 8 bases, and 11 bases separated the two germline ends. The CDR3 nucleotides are TGTGCCAGCAGTGAAGGGGTATTGGGCGGCTACACCTTC. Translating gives CASSEGVLGGYTF.

CDR3 residues: CASSLGLDGYEQYF. The DNA for the CDR3 is TGCGCCAGCAGCCTCGGACTAGACGGATACGAGCAGTACTTC. The chain combines TRBV4-3 with TRBJ2-7; 7 bases map to TRBD2. Germline values: CDR1 LGHNA, CDR2 YSLEER. This CDR3 has 14 amino acids. V was clipped by 4 bases and J by 4 bases; unmatched bases: 7.

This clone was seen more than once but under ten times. DNA for the CDR3: TGTGCCACCAGCAGAGACCGGGTACACTTCTCCTACGAGCAGTACTTC. This gives the protein CATSRDRVHFSYEQYF. J is TRBJ2-7 and V is TRBV15; D is unclear. Germline loops: CDR1 LNHNV, CDR2 YYDKDF (reference sequence). V lost 0 bases and J lost 0, with 12 bases in between. The CDR3 runs to 16 residues. Filled out from reference TRBV15 and TRBJ2-7, the complete variable domain reads DAMVIQNPRYQVTQFGKPVTLSCSQTLNHNVMYWYQQKSSQAPKLLFHYYDKDFNNEADTPDNFQSRRPNTSFCFLDIRSPGLGDTAMYLCATSRDRVHFSYEQYFGPGTRLTVT.

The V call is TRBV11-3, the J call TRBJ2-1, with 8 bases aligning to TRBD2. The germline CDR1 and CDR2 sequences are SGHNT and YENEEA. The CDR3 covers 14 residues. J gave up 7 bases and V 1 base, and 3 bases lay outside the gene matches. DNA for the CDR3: TGTGCCAGCAGCTTAGGAGGCGGGGGGAATGAGCAGTTCTTC. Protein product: CASSLGGGGNEQFF.